The 29 T cell receptor beta chains listed next were all sequenced from one sample in a study of monozygotic twins with cystic fibrosis. This table comes from immunoSEQ multiplex PCR, and its TCRdb copy is limited to in-frame clones, with some not included. The sample shows thousands of clones, nearly 95% of them seen only once. The sample taken for sequencing was blood. These receptors were collected from a boy under 10 years old with cystic fibrosis.

The rearrangement links TRBV7-8 to TRBJ1-6; the match to TRBD1 covers 9 bases. Germline V lookup: CDR1 SGHVS, CDR2 FQNEAQ. V lost 0 bases to trimming and J lost 10 bases; unmatched junction nucleotides: 7. The CDR3 length is 16 residues. CDR3 in amino acids: CASSLAPGTGNSPLHF. The CDR3, as DNA: TGTGCCAGCAGCTTAGCCCCCGGGACAGGGAACTCACCCCTCCACTTT. The whole variable domain, filled in from reference TRBV7-8 and TRBJ1-6, reads GAGVSQSPRYKVAKRGQDVALRCDPISGHVSLFWYQQALGQGPEFLTYFQNEAQLDKSGLPSDRFFAERPEGSVSTLKIQRTQQEDSAVYLCASSLAPGTGNSPLHFGNGTRLTVT.

The CDR3 coding sequence is TGTGCCAGCAGCGTAGAGATGAACACTGAAGCTTTCTTT. Its protein is CASSVEMNTEAFF. The V call is TRBV4-2, the J call TRBJ1-1; D gene uncertain. Trimming cost V 5 bases and J 0 bases, with 7 bases left between them. The CDR3 totals 13 residues. Germline-derived CDR1 and CDR2 are LGHNA and YNFKEQ.

For the CDR3, the DNA is TGTGCCAGCAGCTACCCGGGCTATGGCTACACCTTC. Protein: CASSYPGYGYTF. J is TRBJ1-2 and V is TRBV5-5; D not certain. The CDR3 sequence is 12 residues long. From germline, CDR1 is SGHKS and CDR2 YYEKEE (reference sequence). V was shortened by 3 bases and J by 4 bases, with 7 bases between the two germline ends.

V is TRBV5-4 and J is TRBJ1-4; TRBD1 aligns across 7 bases. The V and J ends lost 2 bases and 7 bases, in that order; junction bases with no gene match: 5. Germline CDR1 and CDR2: SGHNT and YYREEE (reference sequence). CDR3 length: 14 amino acids. CDR3 sequence reads: CASSLNAGGEKLFF. Written as DNA, the CDR3 is TGTGCCAGCAGCTTAAATGCAGGGGGTGAAAAACTGTTTTTT.

The V and J genes are TRBV4-2 and TRBJ2-1; 12 bases align to TRBD2. The CDR3 covers 20 residues. V trimming: 2 bases; J trimming: 0 bases; junction bases outside the gene matches: 11. Germline lookup yields CDR1 LGHNA and CDR2 YNFKEQ. The CDR3: CASSQIRLAGDKLSYNEQFF. The CDR3 DNA sequence: TGTGCCAGCAGCCAAATCCGACTAGCGGGGGACAAACTCTCCTACAATGAGCAGTTCTTC.

V is TRBV4-1 and J is TRBJ2-7, with 7 bases identical to TRBD1. The CDR3 sequence is 17 residues long. Germline V gene lookup returns CDR1 MGHRA and CDR2 YSYEKL. V shed 2 bases and J 0 bases; nucleotides not matched to a gene: 10. The CDR3: CASSQRDDRAFSYEQYF. The DNA of the CDR3 is TGCGCCAGCAGCCAAAGAGACGACAGGGCGTTCTCCTACGAGCAGTACTTC.

CDR3 amino acids: CASSEGQGGGNTIYF. CDR3 sequence (DNA): TGTGCCAGCAGTGAGGGTCAGGGAGGTGGAAACACCATATATTTT. The chain uses TRBV25-1 and TRBJ1-3; maybe TRBD1 (5 bases). V dropped 3 bases and J dropped 3 bases, with 12 bases sitting between them. CDR1 is MGHDK and CDR2 is SYGVNS in the germline V gene. The CDR3 consists of 15 residues. Together with reference TRBV25-1 and TRBJ1-3, the CDR3 gives the full variable domain: EADIYQTPRYLVIGTGKKITLECSQTMGHDKMYWYQQDPGMELHLIHYSYGVNSTEKGDLSSESTVSRIRTEHFPLTLESARPSHTSQYLCASSEGQGGGNTIYFGEGSWLTVV.

The chain is built from TRBV12-5 and TRBJ2-7; TRBD1 is a possible D gene (6 bases). Deletions cut 3 bases from V and 2 bases from J, with 11 bases between. CDR1 and CDR2 from the germline V gene are LGHNT and FRNRAP. The CDR3 consists of 14 residues. The CDR3 spells CASGFNRDTYEQYF. The DNA for the CDR3 is TGTGCTAGTGGTTTTAACAGGGACACCTACGAGCAGTACTTC. Full variable domain (missing parts from reference TRBV12-5 and TRBJ2-7): DARVTQTPRHKVTEMGQEVTMRCQPILGHNTVFWYRQTMMQGLELLAYFRNRAPLDDSGMPKDRFSAEMPDATLATLKIQPSEPRDSAVYFCASGFNRDTYEQYFGPGTRLTVT.

The chain links TRBV7-3 to TRBJ2-2; D possibly corresponds to TRBD2 (5 bases). Germline V lookup: CDR1 SGHTA, CDR2 FQGTGA. Trimming shortened V by 2 bases and J by 6 bases, and 7 bases separated the two germline ends. This CDR3 contains 13 residues. The CDR3 DNA is TGTGCCAGCAGCTTATGGGAGTCCGGGGAGCTGTTTTTT. Residues: CASSLWESGELFF.

The gene calls are TRBV9 and TRBJ1-4; D ambiguous. The CDR3 consists of 15 residues. V dropped 0 bases and J dropped 4 bases, with 10 bases sitting between them. In germline, CDR1 is SGDLS, CDR2 YYNGEE. This CDR3 is CASSVAEVGNEKLFF. CDR3 DNA sequence: TGTGCCAGCAGCGTAGCTGAAGTTGGTAATGAAAAACTGTTTTTT.

The chain employs TRBV5-1 and TRBJ1-5, with TRBD1 identical over 8 bases. The length of the CDR3 is 14 residues. Germline values: CDR1 SGHRS, CDR2 YFSETQ. V lost 2 bases, J lost 5 bases, and 3 bases stayed unmatched. The CDR3 reads CASSLQGGDQPQHF. Written as DNA, the CDR3 is TGCGCCAGCAGCTTACAGGGGGGGGATCAGCCCCAGCATTTT. The full variable domain, with the rest looked up from reference TRBV5-1 and TRBJ1-5, is KAGVTQTPRYLIKTRGQQVTLSCSPISGHRSVSWYQQTPGQGLQFLFEYFSETQRNKGNFPGRFSGRQFSNSRSEMNVSTLELGDSALYLCASSLQGGDQPQHFGDGTRLSIL.

This chain connects TRBV6-6 to TRBJ2-5, with a weak D call TRBD2 (5 bases). The ends were cut back, 5 bases at V and 11 bases at J, with 18 bases in the middle. The CDR3 has 13 amino acids. Germline CDR1 and CDR2: MNHNY and SVGAGI (reference sequence). The CDR3 loop reads CASSPHLSWEQYF. The CDR3 DNA reads as TGTGCCAGCAGTCCGCACCTGAGTTGGGAGCAGTACTTC.

The sample holds one count of this clone. The CDR3 reads CASSLLAGQSNEQFF. CDR3 bases: TGCGCCAGCAGCCTTCTAGCGGGGCAGAGTAATGAGCAGTTCTTC. This chain connects TRBV4-1 to TRBJ2-1, with 9 bases that match TRBD2. The CDR3 extends over 15 amino acids. Germline CDR1 reads MGHRA; CDR2 reads YSYEKL. Trimming at V came to 4 bases and at J to 7 bases, leaving 8 bases not matched to a gene.

This chain links TRBV2 with TRBJ1-2; D perhaps matches TRBD1 (6 bases). Trimming removed 4 bases from V and 0 bases from J, with 15 bases in between. The CDR3 loop spans 16 amino acids. Germline CDR1 and CDR2: SNHLY and FYNNEI. DNA for the CDR3: TGTGCCAGCAGTGCTCCGACAGGACCGCCTAACTATGGCTACACCTTC. Encoded protein: CASSAPTGPPNYGYTF.

The chain combines TRBV5-6 with TRBJ1-1; D not resolved. The V end was cut by 1 base, the J end by 2 bases, with 6 bases between. CDR1 is SGHDT and CDR2 is YYEEEE in the germline V gene. This CDR3 contains 13 residues. CDR3 in DNA: TGTGCCAGCAGCTTGCCTATTAACACTGAAGCTTTCTTT. This codes for CASSLPINTEAFF.

This chain connects TRBV18 to TRBJ2-5, with 8 bases matching TRBD1. CDR3 size: 13 residues. Trimming removed 8 bases from V and 3 bases from J; junction bases left unmatched: 5. The germline V gene encodes CDR1 KGHSH and CDR2 LQKENI. CDR3 in amino acids: CASRTGREETQYF. Written as DNA, the CDR3 is TGTGCCAGCCGGACAGGGCGGGAAGAGACCCAGTACTTC.

The chain joins TRBV5-4 to TRBJ2-3; D gene unclear. Trimming removed 6 bases at V and 0 bases at J, with 20 bases between. The CDR3 has 17 residues. Germline-derived CDR1 and CDR2 are SGHNT and YYREEE (reference sequence). The CDR3 sequence: CASINYDAGASTDTQYF. CDR3 DNA sequence: TGTGCCAGCATCAACTACGATGCAGGAGCGAGCACAGATACGCAGTATTTT.

V usage is TRBV27 and J usage is TRBJ2-6, with TRBD1 identical over 7 bases. CDR1 and CDR2 (germline): MNHEY, SMNVEV (reference sequence). The CDR3 totals 16 residues. Unmatched junction bases numbered 10, after V lost 5 bases and J lost 6 bases. The CDR3 loop reads CASSLGTAEPANVLTF. The CDR3 DNA reads as TGTGCCAGCAGTCTAGGGACAGCAGAACCGGCCAACGTCCTGACTTTC. Combining the CDR3 with reference TRBV27 and TRBJ2-6 gives the whole variable domain EAQVTQNPRYLITVTGKKLTVTCSQNMNHEYMSWYRQDPGLGLRQIYYSMNVEVTDKGDVPEGYKVSRKEKRNFPLILESPSPNQTSLYFCASSLGTAEPANVLTFGAGSRLTVL.

The chain carries TRBV18 and TRBJ2-7; D may correspond to TRBD1 or TRBD2 (5 bases each). Germline assignment: CDR1 KGHSH and CDR2 LQKENI. Trimming pared 5 bases from V and 0 bases from J, leaving 14 bases between. The CDR3 covers 15 residues. The CDR3 is CASSTGRRVSYEQYF. The CDR3 bases are TGTGCCAGCTCAACGGGACGGCGGGTCTCCTACGAGCAGTACTTC.

The chain employs TRBV5-5 and TRBJ1-1, with a possible D match to TRBD1 (5 bases). Trimming left V 0 bases short and J 1 base short, with 7 bases between. This CDR3 region has 14 residues. Germline CDR1 and CDR2: SGHKS and YYEKEE (reference sequence). The CDR3 nucleotides read TGTGCCAGCAGCTTGGGACAGAAGAACACTGAAGCTTTCTTT. This encodes CASSLGQKNTEAFF.

The chain carries TRBV5-4 and TRBJ1-4, with 8 bases identical to TRBD1. This CDR3 has 14 residues. Trimming removed 0 bases from V and 8 bases from J; junction bases left unmatched: 3. CDR1 is SGHNT, CDR2 YYREEE, per germline (reference sequence). CDR3 protein: CASSLGQGQEKLFF. CDR3 nucleotide sequence: TGTGCCAGCAGCTTGGGACAGGGGCAGGAAAAACTGTTTTTT.

The chain is built from TRBV5-6 and TRBJ2-1; no firm D call. CDR1 and CDR2 from the germline V gene are SGHDT and YYEEEE. The V and J ends lost 0 bases and 0 bases respectively, with 10 bases between them. The length of the CDR3 is 16 residues. The CDR3 loop reads CASSLAQASSYNEQFF. As DNA, the CDR3 is TGTGCCAGCAGCTTGGCCCAAGCGTCCTCCTACAATGAGCAGTTCTTC. The entire variable domain, with the rest obtained from reference TRBV5-6 and TRBJ2-1, is as follows: DAGVTQSPTHLIKTRGQQVTLRCSPKSGHDTVSWYQQALGQGPQFIFQYYEEEERQRGNFPDRFSGHQFPNYSSELNVNALLLGDSALYLCASSLAQASSYNEQFFGPGTRLTVL.

The chain combines TRBV9 with TRBJ1-2; D not resolved. Germline CDR1 reads SGDLS; CDR2 reads YYNGEE. Trimming removed 0 bases at V and 5 bases at J, with 11 bases between. This CDR3 is 14 amino acids long. The CDR3 is CASSVGVIGYGYTF. The DNA of the CDR3 is TGTGCCAGCAGCGTAGGTGTAATCGGGTATGGCTACACCTTC.

V gene TRBV4-2 combines with J gene TRBJ1-1; D might be TRBD1 (5 bases). The CDR3 sequence is 14 residues long. The V end lost 1 base, the J end lost 6 bases, and 12 bases lay between the germline ends. In germline, CDR1 is LGHNA, CDR2 YNFKEQ. The CDR3: CASSQGTGPAEAFF. CDR3 in DNA: TGTGCCAGCAGCCAAGGGACGGGACCTGCTGAAGCTTTCTTT.

The V and J genes are TRBV11-3 and TRBJ1-1; TRBD1 matches 8 bases. V was pared by 2 bases and J by 0 bases, with 14 bases of the junction left unmatched. The CDR3 sequence is 19 residues long. The germline V gene encodes CDR1 SGHNT and CDR2 YENEEA. The CDR3 DNA reads TGTGCCAGCAGCTTATCAGTACCAGGGGGCCTGTTAATGAACACTGAAGCTTTCTTT. This sequence encodes CASSLSVPGGLLMNTEAFF. Full variable domain (outside the CDR3, taken from reference TRBV11-3 and TRBJ1-1): EAGVVQSPRYKIIEKKQPVAFWCNPISGHNTLYWYLQNLGQGPELLIRYENEEAVDDSQLPKDRFSAERLKGVDSTLKIQPAELGDSAVYLCASSLSVPGGLLMNTEAFFGQGTRLTVV.

V and J are TRBV6-5 and TRBJ2-3; D unclear. Trimming cost V 7 bases and J 5 bases, with 19 bases left between them. This CDR3 spans 15 amino acids. CDR1 and CDR2 (germline): MNHEY, SVGAGI. For the CDR3, the DNA is TGTGCCAGCAACCCCTTCGGACGGGTTAGAGATACGCAGTATTTT. This encodes CASNPFGRVRDTQYF.

V is TRBV28 and J is TRBJ2-5; 11 positions match TRBD2. Germline CDR1 and CDR2: MDHEN and SYDVKM. CDR3 size: 14 residues. After removal of 8 bases from V and 4 bases from J, the junction contained 6 bases not matched to a gene. Here the CDR3 DNA reads TGTGCCAGCTCAACTAGCGGGGGTGGAGAGACCCAGTACTTC. Its translation: CASSTSGGGETQYF.

This rearrangement joins TRBV28 to TRBJ1-2; 9 bases align to TRBD1. V was pared by 4 bases and J by 3 bases, with 6 bases of the junction left unmatched. Germline CDR1 and CDR2: MDHEN and SYDVKM. The CDR3 sequence is 15 residues long. The CDR3 sequence: CASSSLDRGDYGYTF. In DNA, the CDR3 is TGTGCCAGCAGTTCTTTGGACAGGGGAGACTATGGCTACACCTTC.

V usage is TRBV6-6 and J usage is TRBJ2-2, with D perhaps matching TRBD1 or TRBD2 (5 bases each). Per the germline V gene, CDR1 is MNHNY and CDR2 is SVGAGI (reference sequence). The CDR3 is 15 residues long. Deletions cut 1 base from V and 0 bases from J, with 6 bases between. The CDR3, as DNA: TGTGCCAGCAGTTACTGGGGACCGAACACCGGGGAGCTGTTTTTT. Translated: CASSYWGPNTGELFF.